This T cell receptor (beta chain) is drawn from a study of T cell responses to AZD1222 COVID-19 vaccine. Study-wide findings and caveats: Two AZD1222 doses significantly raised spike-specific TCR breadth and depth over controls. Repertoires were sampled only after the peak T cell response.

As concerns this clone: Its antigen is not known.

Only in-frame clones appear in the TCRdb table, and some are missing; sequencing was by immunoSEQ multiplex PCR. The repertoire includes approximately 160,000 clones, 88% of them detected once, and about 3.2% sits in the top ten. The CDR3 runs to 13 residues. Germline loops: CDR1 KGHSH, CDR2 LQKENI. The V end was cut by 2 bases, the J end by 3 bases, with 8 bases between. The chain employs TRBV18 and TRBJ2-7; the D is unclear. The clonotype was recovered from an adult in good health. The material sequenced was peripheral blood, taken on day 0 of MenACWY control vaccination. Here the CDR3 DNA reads TGTGCCAGCTCACCAAACAGCGACTACGAGCAGTACTTC. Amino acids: CASSPNSDYEQYF.